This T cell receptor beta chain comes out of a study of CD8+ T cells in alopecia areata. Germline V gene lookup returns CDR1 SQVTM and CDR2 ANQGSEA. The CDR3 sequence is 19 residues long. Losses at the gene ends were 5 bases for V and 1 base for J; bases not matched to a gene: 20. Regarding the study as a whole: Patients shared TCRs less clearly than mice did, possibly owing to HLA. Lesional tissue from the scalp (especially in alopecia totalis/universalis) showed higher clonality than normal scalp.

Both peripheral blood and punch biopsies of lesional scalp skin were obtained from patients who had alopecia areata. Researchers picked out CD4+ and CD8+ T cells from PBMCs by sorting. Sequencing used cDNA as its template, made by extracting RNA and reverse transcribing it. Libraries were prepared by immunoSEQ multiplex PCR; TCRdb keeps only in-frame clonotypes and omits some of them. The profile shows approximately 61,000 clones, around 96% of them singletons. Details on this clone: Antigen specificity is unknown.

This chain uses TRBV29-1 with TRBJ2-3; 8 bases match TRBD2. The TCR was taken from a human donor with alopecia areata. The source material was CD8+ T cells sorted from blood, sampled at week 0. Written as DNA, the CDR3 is TGCAGCGTTCGGGGTTCGGGACTAGATTTTCGAGATCGCACAGATACGCAGTATTTT. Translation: CSVRGSGLDFRDRTDTQYF.